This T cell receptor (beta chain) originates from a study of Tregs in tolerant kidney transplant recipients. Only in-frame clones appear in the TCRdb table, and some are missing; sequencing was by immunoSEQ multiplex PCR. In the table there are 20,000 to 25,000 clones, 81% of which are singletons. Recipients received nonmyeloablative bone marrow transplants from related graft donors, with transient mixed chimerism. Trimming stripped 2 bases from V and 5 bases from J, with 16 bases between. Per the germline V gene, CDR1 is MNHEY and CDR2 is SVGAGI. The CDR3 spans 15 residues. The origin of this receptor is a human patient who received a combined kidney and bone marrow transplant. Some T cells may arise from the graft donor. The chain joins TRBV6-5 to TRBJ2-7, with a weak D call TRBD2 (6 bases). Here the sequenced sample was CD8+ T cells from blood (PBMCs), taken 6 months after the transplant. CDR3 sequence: CASSYRPGGTDEQYF. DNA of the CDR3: TGTGCCAGCAGTTACCGTCCTGGGGGGACGGACGAGCAGTACTTC.